This T cell receptor beta chain was documented in a study of blood T cell repertoires in COVID-19. There are 15 residues in the CDR3. In germline, CDR1 is MNHEY, CDR2 SVGAGI. The V end lost 5 bases, the J end lost 1 base, and 12 bases lay between the germline ends. TCRdb's table, derived via immunoSEQ multiplex PCR, lists solely in-frame clones and lacks some. Among roughly 250,000 clones, about four fifths were seen once, and the ten largest hold about 3.9%. This receptor was obtained from a woman between 40 and 55 years old who had been exposed to COVID-19. Sample: PBMCs or T cells enriched from blood (not recorded which). V usage is TRBV6-5 and J usage is TRBJ1-5; D is undetermined. The CDR3 reads CASSPRRGSNQPQHF. The CDR3 DNA reads as TGTGCCAGCAGTCCCCGGCGAGGCAGCAATCAGCCCCAGCATTTT.